Listed here is a single T cell receptor (beta chain). Its antigen is currently unknown. Germline V gives CDR1 MNHNS, CDR2 SASEGT. CDR3 size: 14 residues. The V and J ends lost 5 bases and 0 bases respectively, with 10 bases between them. This specimen comes from a study of cytomegalovirus exposure and HLA in healthy donors. Study-wide results and limits: Roughly uniform sequencing depth across donors was assumed, possibly incorrectly.

PCR amplification relied on 60 Vbeta primers (plus 13 Jbeta primers). Libraries were prepared by immunoSEQ multiplex PCR; TCRdb keeps only in-frame clonotypes and omits some of them. The sample lists around 130,000 clones, approximately 80% occurring once. This chain uses TRBV6-1 with TRBJ1-1, with no clear D. This sequence was found in a man over 45 in good health and CMV-seronegative. Sequencing input: PBMCs. CDR3 residues: CASSTHGVNTEAFF. CDR3 coding DNA: TGTGCCAGCAGTACCCACGGGGTGAACACTGAAGCTTTCTTT.